This T cell receptor beta chain was sequenced during a study of T cell responses to AZD1222 COVID-19 vaccine. The table came from immunoSEQ multiplex PCR; TCRdb's copy has only in-frame clones and leaves some out. Among roughly 120,000 clones listed, 75% to 95% were seen once. Broader study findings: Seropositive AZD1222 recipients at baseline numbered only five or six. Two doses of AZD1222 preceded a rise in Spike-specific TCR breadth and depth. Donors skewed white British and female; clonal diversity was possibly underestimated. Unmutated variant regions are reportedly the target of nearly half of TCRs that are spike-specific.

With respect to this clone: Its antigen is currently unknown.

Germline lookup yields CDR1 SGHRS and CDR2 YFSETQ. The CDR3 sequence is 16 residues long. Trimming stripped 6 bases from V and 7 bases from J, with 23 bases between. V usage is TRBV5-1 and J usage is TRBJ2-1; weak D call: TRBD2 (6 bases). This clonotype originated in an adult in good health. Here the sequenced sample was peripheral blood, taken on day 0 of AZD1222 vaccination. CDR3 coding DNA: TGCGCCAGCACCCTTCCAGGGACTCGGCTTGGGAATGAGCAGTTCTTC. This encodes CASTLPGTRLGNEQFF.